This entry lists 18 T cell receptor beta chains sequenced from one sample in a study of PD-1 blockade in classical Hodgkin lymphoma. Patients all relapsed after autologous stem cell transplantation, and there was variation in brentuximab vedotin exposure. The authors purified CD4+ T cells from thawed PBMCs by magnetic negative selection. The protocol was immunoSEQ multiplex PCR, while the TCRdb copy is restricted to in-frame clones and leaves out a portion. Here the sample spans about 35,000 clones, 80% to 95% being singletons. This sample comprised CD4+ T cells from blood, obtained at baseline. Receptor source: a human donor with classical Hodgkin lymphoma.

The CDR3 DNA is TGTGCCAGCAGTTTGCCTCTTGGGGGGGGGAACAATGAGCAGTTCTTC. The encoded protein is CASSLPLGGGNNEQFF. This chain joins TRBV27 and TRBJ2-1; 7 bases align to TRBD2. Germline values: CDR1 MNHEY, CDR2 SMNVEV (reference sequence). Germline trimming cut 3 bases from V and 5 bases from J; bases unmatched to any gene: 10. This CDR3 region has 16 residues.

V is TRBV5-4 and J is TRBJ2-6, with 7 positions matching TRBD2. The germline V gene encodes CDR1 SGHNT and CDR2 YYREEE (reference sequence). The CDR3 sequence is 18 residues long. Unmatched junction bases numbered 9, after V lost 3 bases and J lost 0 bases. In DNA, the CDR3 is TGTGCCAGCAGCTGGGGGGGTAGGACAATCTCTGGGGCCAACGTCCTGACTTTC. Protein product: CASSWGGRTISGANVLTF.

This chain connects TRBV5-1 to TRBJ2-7; 9 positions match TRBD1. This CDR3 is 15 amino acids long. CDR1 and CDR2 from the germline V gene are SGHRS and YFSETQ. The V segment lost 6 bases and the J segment 0 bases; nucleotides outside the gene matches: 7. The CDR3: CASKRTGAGSYEQYF. In DNA, the CDR3 is TGCGCCAGCAAAAGGACAGGGGCTGGCTCCTACGAGCAGTACTTC.

The chain combines TRBV7-7 with TRBJ2-4; 12 nucleotides align to TRBD2. This CDR3 comprises 21 residues. Germline assignment: CDR1 SSHAT and CDR2 FNYEAQ (reference sequence). CDR3 sequence reads: CASGCLAGGPNLEVAKNIQYF. The CDR3 DNA sequence: TGTGCTAGCGGGTGCCTAGCGGGAGGGCCTAATCTAGAGGTAGCCAAAAACATTCAGTACTTC.

V and J are TRBV19 and TRBJ2-1, with 13 bases lining up with TRBD2. Trimming removed 8 bases from V and 6 bases from J; junction bases left unmatched: 10. There are 16 residues in the CDR3. Germline V gives CDR1 LNHDA, CDR2 SQIVND (reference sequence). CDR3 sequence: CASGGTSGIMGNEQFF. The DNA of the CDR3 is TGTGCCAGTGGCGGGACTAGCGGGATAATGGGCAATGAGCAGTTCTTC. The complete variable domain, with remaining parts taken from reference TRBV19 and TRBJ2-1, reads DGGITQSPKYLFRKEGQNVTLSCEQNLNHDAMYWYRQDPGQGLRLIYYSQIVNDFQKGDIAEGYSVSREKKESFPLTVTSAQKNPTAFYLCASGGTSGIMGNEQFFGPGTRLTVL.

The chain employs TRBV7-6 and TRBJ2-3; D gene ambiguous. V shed 5 bases and J shed 6 bases, with 18 bases lying between them. The CDR3 spans 15 residues. Germline V gene sequence: CDR1 SGHVS, CDR2 FNYEAQ. The chain's CDR3 is CASSQNTNQGDTQYF. CDR3 bases: TGTGCCAGCAGCCAGAACACTAACCAAGGGGATACGCAGTATTTT. Drawing the rest from reference TRBV7-6 and TRBJ2-3, the complete variable domain is GAGVSQSPRYKVTKRGQDVALRCDPISGHVSLYWYRQALGQGPEFLTYFNYEAQQDKSGLPNDRFSAERPEGSISTLTIQRTEQRDSAMYRCASSQNTNQGDTQYFGPGTRLTVL.

This clone was picked up a small number of times. The genes are TRBV6-8 and TRBJ1-1, with D unclear. Germline assignment: CDR1 MNHGY and CDR2 SAAAGT. This CDR3 has 16 amino acids. The V end lost 6 bases, the J end lost 0 bases, and 17 bases lay between the germline ends. The CDR3 DNA reads as TGTGCCAGCAGGGCAAAGCGGGAAGCTCTGAACACTGAAGCTTTCTTT. Translating it yields CASRAKREALNTEAFF.

The chain couples TRBV7-2 to TRBJ2-1; 10 bases map to TRBD1. After removal of 2 bases from V and 4 bases from J, the junction contained 11 bases not matched to a gene. The CDR3 runs to 18 residues. The germline V gene encodes CDR1 SGHTA and CDR2 FQGNSA. The CDR3 here is CASSLTRIRDRGYNEQFF. In DNA, the CDR3 is TGTGCCAGCAGCTTAACCCGCATCCGGGACAGGGGTTACAATGAGCAGTTCTTC. Full variable domain (rest looked up from reference TRBV7-2 and TRBJ2-1): GAGVSQSPSNKVTEKGKDVELRCDPISGHTALYWYRQSLGQGLEFLIYFQGNSAPDKSGLPSDRFSAERTGGSVSTLTIQRTQQEDSAVYLCASSLTRIRDRGYNEQFFGPGTRLTVL.

This clone was observed a single time. The rearrangement joins TRBV30 to TRBJ2-7; D may be TRBD2 (5 bases). Trimming stripped 8 bases from V and 6 bases from J, with 20 bases between. This CDR3 comprises 13 residues. Per germline, CDR1 GTSNPN and CDR2 SVGIG (reference sequence). In DNA, the CDR3 is TGTGCCGGAGCGGACCGGGCCCCGGGCGAGCAGTACTTC. This gives the protein CAGADRAPGEQYF.

Only one count was recorded for this clone. The chain combines TRBV9 with TRBJ2-1; D gene unclear. This CDR3 contains 16 residues. Trimming shortened V by 2 bases and J by 4 bases, and 16 bases separated the two germline ends. The germline V gene has CDR1 SGDLS and CDR2 YYNGEE. For the CDR3, the DNA is TGTGCCAGCAGCGTGTCTGCCTCGGGTCTATACAATGAGCAGTTCTTC. This encodes CASSVSASGLYNEQFF.

This chain links TRBV4-1 with TRBJ2-1; D may be TRBD1 (7 bases). CDR1 and CDR2 from the germline V gene are MGHRA and YSYEKL. Between the trimmed V and J ends, which lost 0 bases and 0 bases, there was a span of 12 bases. The CDR3 runs 17 residues. DNA for the CDR3: TGCGCCAGCAGCCAAGACCCAGGGGGGCACTCCTACAATGAGCAGTTCTTC. It codes for CASSQDPGGHSYNEQFF.

This clone was recorded once. CDR3 DNA sequence: TGCGCCAGCAGCCCGGGGGACAGAGCCTACGAGCAGTACTTC. As protein: CASSPGDRAYEQYF. This chain links TRBV5-1 with TRBJ2-7; possible D gene TRBD1, 7 bases. V was cut by 4 bases and J by 2 bases, with 13 bases left in between. CDR1 is SGHRS, CDR2 YFSETQ, per germline. This CDR3 contains 14 residues. Full variable domain (missing parts from reference TRBV5-1 and TRBJ2-7): KAGVTQTPRYLIKTRGQQVTLSCSPISGHRSVSWYQQTPGQGLQFLFEYFSETQRNKGNFPGRFSGRQFSNSRSEMNVSTLELGDSALYLCASSPGDRAYEQYFGPGTRLTVT.

CDR3 DNA: TGTGCCAGCAGCCCCGGGGAGCGGGAGGTCCCAGATACGCAGTATTTT. Translation gives CASSPGEREVPDTQYF. The chain links TRBV11-3 to TRBJ2-3, with 9 bases lining up with TRBD2. The CDR3 contains 16 residues. The V gene's germline CDR1 is SGHNT and CDR2 YENEEA. The ends lost 5 bases at V and 4 bases at J; junction bases unmatched: 10.

The rearrangement joins TRBV29-1 to TRBJ2-3; 7 nucleotides line up with TRBD1. There are 14 residues in the CDR3. Per germline, CDR1 SQVTM and CDR2 ANQGSEA. The V segment lost 7 bases and the J segment 6 bases; nucleotides outside the gene matches: 13. For the CDR3, the DNA is TGCAGCGCTAGAGGGGGCCGACCGTCGGATACGCAGTATTTT. This translates into CSARGGRPSDTQYF.

The V gene is TRBV6-6, the J gene TRBJ1-1; TRBD1 agrees at 9 bases. The CDR3 runs 11 residues. Germline CDR1 is MNHNY and CDR2 is SVGAGI (reference sequence). Germline trimming cut 6 bases from V and 14 bases from J; bases unmatched to any gene: 7. The DNA of the CDR3 is TGTGCCAGCAGCTATGGACAGGGGTCCTTCTTT. Amino acids: CASSYGQGSFF.

This chain links TRBV29-1 with TRBJ2-7, with TRBD1 matching over 10 bases. Germline-derived CDR1 and CDR2 are SQVTM and ANQGSEA. The trim removed 4 bases at V and 7 bases at J, leaving 10 bases unmatched. The CDR3 extends over 14 amino acids. The CDR3 spells CSVVPGTGDREQYF. Here the CDR3 DNA reads TGCAGCGTTGTACCGGGGACAGGGGATCGTGAGCAGTACTTC.

This chain connects TRBV28 to TRBJ2-7, with TRBD2 identical over 8 bases. The CDR3 runs to 16 residues. Germline CDR1 reads MDHEN; CDR2 reads SYDVKM. With V trimmed by 5 bases and J by 0 bases, 9 bases remained unmatched. CDR3 in amino acids: CASSITSGIRSYEQYF. The CDR3 nucleotides read TGTGCCAGCAGTATAACTAGCGGTATTCGCTCCTACGAGCAGTACTTC.

The chain uses TRBV14 and TRBJ2-7; TRBD2 matches at 7 bases. CDR1 and CDR2 from the germline V gene are SGHDN and FVKESK. The junction had 10 bases not matched to a gene; V was cut back by 4 bases and J by 7 bases. This CDR3 comprises 14 residues. The chain's CDR3 is CASSPEGGPREQYF. The CDR3 DNA reads as TGTGCCAGCAGCCCGGAGGGAGGGCCCCGTGAGCAGTACTTC.